This passage covers 21 T cell receptor beta chains from one sample sequenced in a study. TCRdb reprocessed the 5' RACE reads with MiXCR, giving one entry per CDR3 protein. The sample holds 5,000 to 7,500 distinct CDR3 sequences, more than 50% seen once. The sequencing sample was made of tumor-infiltrating memory CD4+ T cells sorted from the breast tumor. Stated subset: memory CD4+ T cells, CD4+CD45RO+CD25-. The receptors originated from a female donor with breast cancer.

This chain links TRBV4-1 with TRBJ1-2; 8 bases align to TRBD1. V was pared by 6 bases and J by 3 bases, with 9 bases of the junction left unmatched. Germline-derived CDR1 and CDR2 are MGHRA and YSYEKL. The CDR3 spans 15 residues. This CDR3 is CASSRLDRGDYGYTF. CDR3 sequence (DNA): TGCGCCAGCAGTCGGCTCGACAGGGGCGACTATGGCTACACCTTC.

This clonotype was found a few times. V and J are TRBV20-1 and TRBJ1-1; 7 nucleotides line up with TRBD1. The V and J ends lost 2 bases and 3 bases, in that order; junction bases with no gene match: 3. CDR3 size: 13 residues. Germline V gene lookup returns CDR1 DFQATT and CDR2 SNEGSKA (reference sequence). The CDR3 DNA sequence: TGCAGTGCTAGACAGGGGGGGGACACTGAAGCTTTCTTT. It yields the protein CSARQGGDTEAFF.

The sample holds a few counts of this clonotype. The gene calls are TRBV12-3 or TRBV12-4 and TRBJ1-5, with a weak D call TRBD1 (6 bases). The CDR3 loop spans 16 amino acids. V lost 5 bases and J lost 2, with 16 bases in between. CDR3 DNA sequence: TGTGCCAGCAGTACCAATCAACAGGGTGGCAATCAGCCCCAGCATTTT. This sequence encodes CASSTNQQGGNQPQHF.

This clonotype showed up just a few times. The DNA for the CDR3 is TGCGCCAGCAGCTTGGAGTCGGACAGTGCCTACGAGCAGTACTTC. Its translation: CASSLESDSAYEQYF. The chain uses TRBV5-1 and TRBJ2-7; tentative D call: TRBD1 (6 bases). V gave up 0 bases and J gave up 2 bases, with 12 bases separating them. This CDR3 has 15 amino acids. Germline V CDR1 and CDR2: SGHRS, YFSETQ.

In this sample, this clonotype turned up a few times. The J gene is TRBJ1-3, the V gene TRBV6-5, with 7 bases aligning to TRBD1. The length of the CDR3 is 14 residues. Germline loops: CDR1 MNHEY, CDR2 SVGAGI. V shed 3 bases and J 3 bases; nucleotides not matched to a gene: 2. The CDR3: CASSYGTDGNTIYF. CDR3 bases: TGTGCCAGCAGTTATGGGACAGATGGAAACACCATATATTTT.

The chain carries TRBV7-6 and TRBJ1-1, with 7 bases identical to TRBD1. Germline values: CDR1 SGHVS, CDR2 FNYEAQ. CDR3 length: 14 amino acids. The V and J ends lost 4 bases and 5 bases, in that order; junction bases with no gene match: 7. CDR3 sequence: CASSSEWTGTEAFF. The CDR3 DNA follows: TGTGCCAGCAGCTCAGAATGGACAGGAACTGAAGCTTTCTTT.

This rearrangement joins TRBV5-1 to TRBJ2-5; 9 nucleotides match TRBD2. V shed 0 bases and J 5 bases; nucleotides not matched to a gene: 11. The CDR3 loop spans 17 amino acids. Germline V gene sequence: CDR1 SGHRS, CDR2 YFSETQ. CDR3 residues: CASSLVLGGGAHETQYF. The CDR3 DNA follows: TGCGCCAGCAGCTTGGTGTTGGGCGGGGGGGCCCATGAGACCCAGTACTTC.

This clonotype was observed a handful of times. This chain links TRBV24-1 with TRBJ2-1; the D call may be TRBD1 or TRBD2 (5 bases each). CDR1 is KGHDR, CDR2 SFDVKD, per germline. Trimming cost V 5 bases and J 6 bases, with 19 bases left between them. This CDR3 has 16 residues. This CDR3 reads CATSAATGTNSNEQFF. The CDR3 DNA reads TGTGCCACCAGTGCCGCGACCGGGACGAACAGCAATGAGCAGTTCTTC.

The chain employs TRBV20-1 and TRBJ2-2, with 9 positions matching TRBD2. Germline V gene lookup returns CDR1 DFQATT and CDR2 SNEGSKA (reference sequence). V dropped 2 bases and J dropped 5; count of bases not matched to a gene: 3. This CDR3 spans 14 amino acids. CDR3: CSARFAGGTGELFF. The CDR3 DNA follows: TGCAGTGCTAGATTTGCGGGGGGGACCGGGGAGCTGTTTTTT.

The chain has TRBV20-1 and TRBJ2-1, with 7 bases that match TRBD1. The CDR3 runs to 14 residues. Looked up from germline, CDR1 is DFQATT and CDR2 is SNEGSKA (reference sequence). The CDR3 protein is CSLRSGQNYNEQFF. In nucleotides, the CDR3 is TGCAGCTTAAGGTCGGGACAGAACTACAATGAGCAGTTCTTC.

The chain joins TRBV6-5 to TRBJ2-1; D gene uncertain. The germline CDR1 and CDR2 sequences are MNHEY and SVGAGI. The CDR3 length is 16 residues. V shed 2 bases and J shed 0 bases, with 11 bases lying between them. This chain's CDR3 is CASSYVRRSSYNEQFF. In DNA form, the CDR3 reads TGTGCCAGCAGTTACGTGCGGCGGAGCTCCTACAATGAGCAGTTCTTC.

This clonotype has only a few counts. This chain joins TRBV5-1 and TRBJ2-7, with 8 bases identical to TRBD2. This CDR3 is 15 amino acids long. Per germline, CDR1 SGHRS and CDR2 YFSETQ. V lost 0 bases to trimming and J lost 5 bases; unmatched junction nucleotides: 7. The CDR3 DNA reads TGCGCCAGCAGCTTGGTTCGAGCGGGAGACAACGAGCAGTACTTC. It is translated as CASSLVRAGDNEQYF.

The chain is built from TRBV7-3 and TRBJ2-5; D is tentatively TRBD1 or TRBD2 (5 bases each). V was cut by 5 bases and J by 5 bases, with 18 bases left in between. Germline assignment: CDR1 SGHTA and CDR2 FQGTGA. The CDR3 has 15 amino acids. CDR3 DNA: TGTGCCAGCAGCGACGCCGGGACGGAAGGGGAGACCCAGTACTTC. It encodes CASSDAGTEGETQYF.

The V call is TRBV4-2, the J call TRBJ1-2, with a tentative D call TRBD1 (5 bases). Deletions cut 5 bases from V and 2 bases from J, with 12 bases between. Germline V gene lookup returns CDR1 LGHNA and CDR2 YNFKEQ. CDR3 length: 14 amino acids. In DNA form, the CDR3 reads TGTGCCAGCAGCTCCTTCCGGGACAACTATGGCTACACCTTC. Translated: CASSSFRDNYGYTF.

This clonotype appeared a few times. The rearrangement links TRBV4-1 to TRBJ2-5; TRBD2 agrees at 11 bases. Germline V gives CDR1 MGHRA, CDR2 YSYEKL. Trimming cost V 4 bases and J 4 bases; bases outside gene matches: 8. CDR3 length equals 16 residues. The chain's CDR3 is CASSPPLAGGRETQYF. In nucleotides, the CDR3 is TGCGCCAGCAGCCCGCCCTTAGCGGGGGGGCGAGAGACCCAGTACTTC.

This clonotype was counted once. The rearrangement links TRBV24-1 to TRBJ1-2; tentative D call: TRBD1 (5 bases). CDR3 length equals 12 residues. Trimming removed 7 bases at V and 3 bases at J, with 8 bases between. The germline V gene encodes CDR1 KGHDR and CDR2 SFDVKD. CDR3 DNA: TGTGCCACCAGCCCGGGGGACTATGGCTACACCTTC. As protein: CATSPGDYGYTF.

CDR3 sequence reads: CASSLQGNSYEQYF. For the CDR3, the DNA is TGTGCCAGCAGCTTGCAGGGGAACTCCTACGAGCAGTACTTC. This sequence joins TRBV7-3 and TRBJ2-7, with D possibly TRBD1 on 6 matching bases. Germline V CDR1 and CDR2: SGHTA, FQGTGA. The CDR3 length is 14 residues. V gave up 3 bases and J gave up 0 bases, with 9 bases separating them.

This clonotype was detected a few times. The chain recombines TRBV29-1 with TRBJ2-1; the D is unclear. Trimming pared 4 bases from V and 6 bases from J, leaving 16 bases between. The germline V gene encodes CDR1 SQVTM and CDR2 ANQGSEA. The CDR3 length is 14 residues. This CDR3 is CSVADLPVTNEQFF. In nucleotides, the CDR3 is TGCAGCGTTGCAGACCTCCCCGTAACCAATGAGCAGTTCTTC.

The CDR3 bases are TGTGCCAGCACCCCGACAGGGGCAAACTATGGCTACACCTTC. Protein product: CASTPTGANYGYTF. V usage is TRBV6-6 and J usage is TRBJ1-2; TRBD1 matches 8 bases. Germline values: CDR1 MNHNY, CDR2 SVGAGI (reference sequence). Losses at the gene ends were 7 bases for V and 2 bases for J; bases not matched to a gene: 6. CDR3 length: 14 residues.

This chain links TRBV5-1 with TRBJ2-1; 11 bases map to TRBD2. V lost 4 bases, J lost 7 bases, and 7 bases stayed unmatched. The CDR3 spans 15 residues. CDR1 SGHRS and CDR2 YFSETQ come from the germline V gene. CDR3: CASSLTSGRYNEQFF. The CDR3 DNA reads as TGCGCCAGCAGCCTCACTAGCGGGAGATATAATGAGCAGTTCTTC. Variable domain in full (rest from reference TRBV5-1 and TRBJ2-1): KAGVTQTPRYLIKTRGQQVTLSCSPISGHRSVSWYQQTPGQGLQFLFEYFSETQRNKGNFPGRFSGRQFSNSRSEMNVSTLELGDSALYLCASSLTSGRYNEQFFGPGTRLTVL.

The chain uses TRBV29-1 and TRBJ1-1, with no clear D. Trimming stripped 4 bases from V and 4 bases from J, with 16 bases between. CDR1 is SQVTM, CDR2 ANQGSEA, per germline. This CDR3 spans 14 amino acids. CDR3 residues: CSVVREAGGTEAFF. The CDR3 nucleotides read TGCAGCGTTGTAAGGGAGGCAGGAGGCACTGAAGCTTTCTTT.